Listed below are T cell receptor beta chains from one sample, sequenced in a study of blood T cell repertoires in COVID-19. TCRdb's copy holds only in-frame clones and misses some; the assay was immunoSEQ multiplex PCR. This sample has more than 75,000 clones, with around 88% found just once. The sample comprised peripheral blood. The origin of the receptors is a woman in her 70s with acute or convalescent COVID-19. Each CDR3 is given with its conserved first and last residue. D genes are given only for firm matches. The listing skips clone size in some rows; elsewhere it reads once, few, many or a size class.

d_gene: .
abundance: .
v_gene: TRBV5-4
j_gene: TRBJ1-2
CDR3nt: TGTGCCAGCAGCACCAATAGGCAGGGGCTCTATGGCTACACCTTC
CDR3aa: CASSTNRQGLYGYTF

d_gene: TRBD2
abundance: .
v_gene: TRBV4-1
j_gene: TRBJ2-1
CDR3nt: TGCGCCAGCAGCCAAGTGTTTAGCGGGACCAACAATGAGCAGTTCTTC
CDR3aa: CASSQVFSGTNNEQFF

d_gene: TRBD2
abundance: .
v_gene: TRBV7-6
j_gene: TRBJ2-7
CDR3nt: TGTGCCAGCAGCAGCGGGACCTCCTACGAGCAGTACTTC
CDR3aa: CASSSGTSYEQYF

d_gene: TRBD2
abundance: .
v_gene: TRBV5-1
j_gene: TRBJ2-5
CDR3nt: TGCGCCAGCAGCTTGGTACTAGCGGAGACCCAGTACTTC
CDR3aa: CASSLVLAETQYF

d_gene: .
abundance: .
v_gene: TRBV6-6
j_gene: TRBJ1-1
CDR3nt: TGTGCCAGCAGTTCGAGGCTGGGGAACACTGAAGCTTTCTTT
CDR3aa: CASSSRLGNTEAFF

d_gene: TRBD2
abundance: few
v_gene: TRBV3-1/TRBV3-2
j_gene: TRBJ2-4
CDR3nt: TGTGCCAGCAGCCCCGGGACTAGCGGGAGGTCCAGCATTCAGTACTTC
CDR3aa: CASSPGTSGRSSIQYF

d_gene: .
abundance: .
v_gene: TRBV18
j_gene: TRBJ1-5
CDR3nt: TGTGCCAGCTCAGGGCCCAATCAGCCCCAGCATTTT
CDR3aa: CASSGPNQPQHF

d_gene: TRBD2
abundance: .
v_gene: TRBV5-6
j_gene: TRBJ2-7
CDR3nt: TGTGCCAGCAGCCCGGGACTAGCGGGAGTAACCACCTACGAGCAGTACTTC
CDR3aa: CASSPGLAGVTTYEQYF

d_gene: .
abundance: .
v_gene: TRBV3-1/TRBV3-2
j_gene: TRBJ2-7
CDR3nt: TGTGCCAGCAGCCAAGATTTCCAGGGGGGTGAGCAGTACTTC
CDR3aa: CASSQDFQGGEQYF

d_gene: TRBD1
abundance: .
v_gene: TRBV2
j_gene: TRBJ2-2
CDR3nt: TGTGCCAGCAAACAGGGGGCGTCCGGGGAGCTGTTTTTT
CDR3aa: CASKQGASGELFF

d_gene: .
abundance: .
v_gene: TRBV30
j_gene: TRBJ1-1
CDR3nt: TGTGCCTGGAGTGTGGGGGGGAACACTGAAGCTTTCTTT
CDR3aa: CAWSVGGNTEAFF

d_gene: TRBD1
abundance: few
v_gene: TRBV7-9
j_gene: TRBJ2-1
CDR3nt: TGTGCCAGCAGCCGAGGACAGGGTGGAAATGAGCAGTTCTTC
CDR3aa: CASSRGQGGNEQFF

d_gene: TRBD1
abundance: .
v_gene: TRBV7-9
j_gene: TRBJ2-7
CDR3nt: TGTGCCAGCAGCTTACTACAGGGGATCACCTACGAGCAGTACTTC
CDR3aa: CASSLLQGITYEQYF

d_gene: .
abundance: .
v_gene: TRBV6-5
j_gene: TRBJ1-5
CDR3nt: TGTGCCAGCAAAGCTCCGGGGTCAGGCAATCAGCCCCAGCATTTT
CDR3aa: CASKAPGSGNQPQHF

d_gene: TRBD1
abundance: .
v_gene: TRBV6-1
j_gene: TRBJ1-5
CDR3nt: TGTGCCAGCAGTGGGGGACAGGGTAGTATAAGCAATCAGCCCCAGCATTTT
CDR3aa: CASSGGQGSISNQPQHF

d_gene: TRBD2
abundance: .
v_gene: TRBV5-4
j_gene: TRBJ2-7
CDR3nt: TGTGCCAGCACGACTAGCGGAGTTTACGAGCAGTACTTC
CDR3aa: CASTTSGVYEQYF

d_gene: .
abundance: .
v_gene: TRBV7-6
j_gene: TRBJ2-7
CDR3nt: TGTGCCAGCAGCTTGAACACGTACAGCCTCGAGCAGTACTTC
CDR3aa: CASSLNTYSLEQYF

d_gene: .
abundance: few
v_gene: TRBV4-1
j_gene: TRBJ1-5
CDR3nt: TGCGCCAGCAGCCAAGTGGGCTGGAATCAGCCCCAGCATTTT
CDR3aa: CASSQVGWNQPQHF

d_gene: TRBD2
abundance: .
v_gene: TRBV2
j_gene: TRBJ2-7
CDR3nt: TGTGCCAGCAGGGGGGGGAGGAGCGGCAGCTCCTACGAGCAGTACTTC
CDR3aa: CASRGGRSGSSYEQYF

d_gene: TRBD2
abundance: .
v_gene: TRBV28
j_gene: TRBJ2-1
CDR3nt: TGTGCCAGCAGTTTCGGCGGGAGCTCCTACAATGAGCAGTTCTTC
CDR3aa: CASSFGGSSYNEQFF

d_gene: .
abundance: .
v_gene: TRBV5-1
j_gene: TRBJ2-1
CDR3nt: TGCGCCAGCAGTCCGGACCCGGGAAGAACGCCGGGTGAGCAGTTCTTC
CDR3aa: CASSPDPGRTPGEQFF

d_gene: TRBD1
abundance: few
v_gene: TRBV7-9
j_gene: TRBJ1-5
CDR3nt: TGTGCCAGCAGCCCTAGCGGACAGGGGGCAGGAGGCAATCAGCCCCAGCATTTT
CDR3aa: CASSPSGQGAGGNQPQHF

d_gene: TRBD2
abundance: .
v_gene: TRBV7-8
j_gene: TRBJ2-3
CDR3nt: TGTGCCAGCAGCCCCCGGTCGGCTAGCGGGGCAACCACAGATACGCAGTATTTT
CDR3aa: CASSPRSASGATTDTQYF

d_gene: .
abundance: once
v_gene: TRBV28
j_gene: TRBJ2-3
CDR3nt: TGTGCCAGCAGACAGACCACAGATACGCAGTATTTT
CDR3aa: CASRQTTDTQYF

d_gene: TRBD1
abundance: .
v_gene: TRBV11-2
j_gene: TRBJ1-1
CDR3nt: TGTGCCAGCAGCGCCGGAACACAGGGGCGCTTAACTGAAGCTTTCTTT
CDR3aa: CASSAGTQGRLTEAFF

d_gene: TRBD1
abundance: .
v_gene: TRBV24-1
j_gene: TRBJ2-7
CDR3nt: TGTGCCACTCCGGGACAGGTCAACTACGAGCAGTACTTC
CDR3aa: CATPGQVNYEQYF

d_gene: .
abundance: .
v_gene: TRBV24-1
j_gene: TRBJ2-7
CDR3nt: TGTGCCACCAGTGATTTGTTCAGCTACGAGCAGTACTTC
CDR3aa: CATSDLFSYEQYF

d_gene: .
abundance: few
v_gene: TRBV2
j_gene: TRBJ1-2
CDR3nt: TGTGCCACCAAAAGGGAGCGGAATGGCTACACCTTC
CDR3aa: CATKRERNGYTF

d_gene: TRBD1
abundance: .
v_gene: TRBV5-6
j_gene: TRBJ2-7
CDR3nt: TGTGCCAGCAGCCGGACAGGGAGCTACGAGCAGTACTTC
CDR3aa: CASSRTGSYEQYF

d_gene: TRBD1
abundance: .
v_gene: TRBV7-9
j_gene: TRBJ1-5
CDR3nt: TGTGCCAGCAGCTGGACAGGGGGCAATCAGCCCCAGCATTTT
CDR3aa: CASSWTGGNQPQHF

d_gene: TRBD1
abundance: .
v_gene: TRBV2
j_gene: TRBJ1-2
CDR3nt: TGTGCCCTACAGCGACAGGGACAGGGGTCTGGCTACACCTTC
CDR3aa: CALQRQGQGSGYTF

d_gene: TRBD1
abundance: .
v_gene: TRBV4-1
j_gene: TRBJ2-7
CDR3nt: TGCGCCAGCAGCCCAGCAGGGACCGGGACAGGGGTCCCGTTGAAATACGAGCAGTACTTC
CDR3aa: CASSPAGTGTGVPLKYEQYF

d_gene: TRBD2
abundance: .
v_gene: TRBV5-4
j_gene: TRBJ2-1
CDR3nt: TGTGCCAGCAGCGCGAGGACTAGCGGGAAGTACAATGAGCAGTTCTTC
CDR3aa: CASSARTSGKYNEQFF

d_gene: TRBD2
abundance: .
v_gene: TRBV10-3
j_gene: TRBJ2-1
CDR3nt: TGTGCCATCAGTGAATCCAGCGGGGGCCCCTACAATGAGCAGTTCTTC
CDR3aa: CAISESSGGPYNEQFF

d_gene: .
abundance: .
v_gene: TRBV4-1
j_gene: TRBJ1-2
CDR3nt: TGCGCCAGCAGACCCAGGGACAATAACTATGGCTACACCTTC
CDR3aa: CASRPRDNNYGYTF

d_gene: .
abundance: .
v_gene: TRBV11-2
j_gene: TRBJ2-7
CDR3nt: TGTGCCAGCAGCGCCTCTAGGGGGTACGAGCAGTACTTC
CDR3aa: CASSASRGYEQYF

d_gene: .
abundance: .
v_gene: TRBV18
j_gene: TRBJ1-1
CDR3nt: TGTGCCAGCTCAAATACAGGGCCTGAAGCTTTCTTT
CDR3aa: CASSNTGPEAFF

d_gene: TRBD1
abundance: .
v_gene: TRBV5-1
j_gene: TRBJ2-3
CDR3nt: TGCGCCAGCACCAGTTTACCGGGACAGGCCCTTCTGAACACAGATACGCAGTATTTT
CDR3aa: CASTSLPGQALLNTDTQYF

d_gene: TRBD2
abundance: .
v_gene: TRBV3-1/TRBV3-2
j_gene: TRBJ2-1
CDR3nt: TGTGCCAGCAGCCAAGAGACACTAGCGGGGGTTAATGAGCAGTTCTTC
CDR3aa: CASSQETLAGVNEQFF

d_gene: .
abundance: once
v_gene: TRBV7-3
j_gene: TRBJ2-7
CDR3nt: TGTGCCAGCAGCTTAGATGGGGGCGGGTACGAGCAGTACTTC
CDR3aa: CASSLDGGGYEQYF

d_gene: TRBD1
abundance: .
v_gene: TRBV2
j_gene: TRBJ2-7
CDR3nt: TGTGCCAGTCGCAGCTCCGGGACAGGGAACGAGCAGTACTTC
CDR3aa: CASRSSGTGNEQYF

d_gene: .
abundance: .
v_gene: TRBV19
j_gene: TRBJ1-1
CDR3nt: TGTGCCAGTAGTATTTCTTGGCAGGCGAACACTGAAGCTTTCTTT
CDR3aa: CASSISWQANTEAFF

d_gene: .
abundance: .
v_gene: TRBV6-6
j_gene: TRBJ2-5
CDR3nt: TGTGCCAGCAGCGGGTCCCAAGAGACCCAGTACTTC
CDR3aa: CASSGSQETQYF